This entry features one TCR beta chain sequence. Its antigen is still unknown. No much larger clone is present one base from it, and per-base qualities are unavailable. The sample carries other DNA sequences with the same CDR3. The sample is drawn from a study of T cell responses to AZD1222 COVID-19 vaccine (dated by TCRdb to about 2021). Background on the whole study: AZD1222 recipients given second doses at about 4 weeks or at about 12 weeks were pooled, since spike-specific TCR depth and breadth were not found to differ between the two schedules. TCR sequencing was performed for about 240 trial participants, of whom 200 to 220 were given two doses of AZD1222 and approximately 25 were given two doses of MenACWY control vaccine. Trial participants were enrolled by age into 18-55, 56-69 and 70-plus year subgroups, with about 150, 27 and 61 TCR-sequenced participants respectively.

For CDR1 and CDR2, the germline V gene lists MNHNS and SASEGT. The V end loses 3 bases and the J end loses 2 bases, and a stretch of 8 bases separates them. The CDR3, from cysteine to phenylalanine, totals 14 residues. The only DNA kept is the CDR3, 42 bases in frame from the first base. The sample's time point label is to be understood as: baseline before first vaccination. Vaccinee samples came from UK trials COV001 and COV002, including a single-blind randomized controlled phase 2/3 trial of AZD1222 (ChAdOx1 nCoV-19) in healthy adults. Trial participant PBMC samples were collected at day 0 and day 28 after the second dose for TCRbeta chain sequencing. The CDR3 regions of human TCRbeta chains were analyzed by immunosequencing. The paper's processing steps were these. TCRs in the repertoires were matched against a reference library of SARS-CoV-2-specific TCRs that had been generated with the MIRA antigen-specificity platform. Breadth meant the fraction of unique TCRs that were SARS-CoV-2-associated, whereas depth meant the fraction of total T cells that were SARS-CoV-2-associated. Using the MIRA data, each spike-specific TCR was mapped to the spike region that the TCR reacts to and placed in a CD4 or CD8 class. Log10-transformed breadth and depth values were compared by one-way ANOVA with Sidak's multiple comparisons tests. In TCRdb, the immuneACCESS table is reduced to in-frame sequences with V and J assigned. These tables do not hold every clone; where another copy was compared, an unresolved V gene accounts for under half, and the others remain unexplained. V and J calls and clone size are those listed in that table; D and trimming were worked out from the DNA. For this sample the table gives around 150,000 clones, of which around 84% were detected only once. Of the sample, 4.1% falls within the top ten clones.

The study at large found these results: The 56-69-year group was small, and its depth increase did not reach significance, likely because of low power. Participants were mostly white British and included more females than males, and it was suggested by the authors that clonal diversity may have been underestimated. Conclusions about previously exposed vaccinees are limited because only 6 or 7 AZD1222 recipients were SARS-CoV-2 seropositive at baseline. After two AZD1222 doses, both the breadth and the depth of spike-specific TCRs were significantly higher than at day 0 and than in MenACWY recipients. Reportedly, almost half of the unique spike-specific TCRs recognized epitopes lying outside the regions that are mutated in the B.1.351 and B.1.1.7 variants. The whole spike protein was spanned by vaccine-associated CD4 TCRs, and dominant responses were seen in regions 160-218 and 743-854. Because no day 14 peak-response samples were available, the repertoires could be characterized only after the peak T cell response.

The V and J genes are TRBV6-1 and TRBJ1-3; 5 matching bases give a weak D call of TRBD1. This clonotype was obtained from an adult in good health. The sample in question was peripheral blood, obtained on day 0 of AZD1222 vaccination. The DNA sequence reads TGTGCCAGCAGTGAGTCGGGGGCTGGAAACACCATATATTTT. Translated, this is CASSESGAGNTIYF.